A selection of T cell receptor beta chains follows, all from one sample in a study of cytomegalovirus exposure and HLA in healthy donors. TCRdb keeps only in-frame clones here, not all; method: immunoSEQ multiplex PCR. The sample has about 98,000 clones; around 96% are singletons. The sequenced sample consisted of PBMCs. The receptors come from a woman aged 18 to 35 in good health and CMV-seronegative. CDR3s leave out the opening cysteine and the closing phenylalanine or tryptophan. Fields, in order: J gene, clone size, V gene, CDR3 protein. Not all rows give a size; the values are once, few, many and, for expanded clones, a class.

TRBJ1-3	.	TRBV7-2	ASSLTQGAGNTIY
TRBJ1-2	.	TRBV5-6	ASSLASGYT
TRBJ2-1	few	TRBV18	ASSPQGDEQF
TRBJ1-5	once	TRBV5-4	ASSLGGQAGLGQPQH
TRBJ1-2	.	TRBV11-2	ASSLGGTAPGGYT
TRBJ1-4	.	TRBV4-1	ASSQGQGGVEKLF
TRBJ1-1	.	TRBV2	ASTSDRNTEAF
TRBJ2-7	.	TRBV5-1	ASSLERYEQY
TRBJ1-4	.	TRBV7-2	ASSSTRGQGNEKLF
TRBJ1-2	.	TRBV5-4	ASSPGQGGDGYT
TRBJ2-5	.	TRBV6-6	ASSYSEGTQETQY
TRBJ1-2	.	TRBV27	ASSSSGTGGWANYGYT